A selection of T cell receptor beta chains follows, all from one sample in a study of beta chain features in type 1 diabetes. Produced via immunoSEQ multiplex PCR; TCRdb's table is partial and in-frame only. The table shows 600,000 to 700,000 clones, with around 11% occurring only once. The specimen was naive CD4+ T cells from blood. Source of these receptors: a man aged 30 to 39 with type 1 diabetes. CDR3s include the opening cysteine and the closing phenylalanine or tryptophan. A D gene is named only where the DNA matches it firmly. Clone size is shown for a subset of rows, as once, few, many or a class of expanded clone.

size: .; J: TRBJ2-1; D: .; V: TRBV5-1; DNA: TGCGCCAGCAGCTTAATAGGGTCAGGCAATGAGCAGTTCTTC; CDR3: CASSLIGSGNEQFF
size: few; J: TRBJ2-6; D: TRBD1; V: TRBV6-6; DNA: TGTGCCAGCAGACCTCTCACAGGGGCCGGGGCCAACGTCCTGACTTTC; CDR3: CASRPLTGAGANVLTF
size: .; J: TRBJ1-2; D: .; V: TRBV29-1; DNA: TGCAGCTTCGGGACCCCCCCCACCTTC; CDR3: CSFGTPPTF
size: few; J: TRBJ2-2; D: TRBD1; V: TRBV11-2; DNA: TGTGCCAGCAGCTTAAACAGCTGGACAGGGAGAGACACCGGGGAGCTGTTTTTT; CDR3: CASSLNSWTGRDTGELFF
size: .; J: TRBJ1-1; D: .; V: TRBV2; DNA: TGTGCCAGCAGTGCTGGCCCGAACACTGAAGCTTTCTTT; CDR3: CASSAGPNTEAFF
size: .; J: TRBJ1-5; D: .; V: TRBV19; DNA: TGTGCCAGTAGTAACTCGGACGGGGACCGGTGGTCCCAGCATTTT; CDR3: CASSNSDGDRWSQHF
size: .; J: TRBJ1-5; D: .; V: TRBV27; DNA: TGTGCCAGCAGTTTTGGATATAGCAATCAGCCCCAGCATTTT; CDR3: CASSFGYSNQPQHF
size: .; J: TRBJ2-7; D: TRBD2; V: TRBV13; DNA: TGTGCCAGCCGGCTAGCGGGGGGCTACGAGCAGTACTTC; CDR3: CASRLAGGYEQYF
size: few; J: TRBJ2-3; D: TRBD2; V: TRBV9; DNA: TGTGCCAGCAGCCTGCGACTAGCGGGGGGGCCGGCAGATACGCAGTATTTT; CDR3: CASSLRLAGGPADTQYF
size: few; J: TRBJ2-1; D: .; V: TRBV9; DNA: TGTGCCAGCAGCTGGAGTGGGAATGAGCAGTTCTTC; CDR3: CASSWSGNEQFF
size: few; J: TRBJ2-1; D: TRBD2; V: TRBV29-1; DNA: TGCAGCGTTCCGCCGGGACTAGCGGGGGGGTCCTACAATGAGCAGTTCTTC; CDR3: CSVPPGLAGGSYNEQFF
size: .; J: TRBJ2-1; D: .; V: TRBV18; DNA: TGTGCCAGCTCACCACCTTCAGGGTTTATCCACAATGAGCAGTTCTTC; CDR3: CASSPPSGFIHNEQFF
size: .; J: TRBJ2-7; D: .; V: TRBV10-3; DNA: TGTGCCATCAGTGAGAAGGACATCTCCTACGAGCAGTACTTC; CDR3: CAISEKDISYEQYF
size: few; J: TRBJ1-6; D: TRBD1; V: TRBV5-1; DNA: TGCGCCAGCAGCCCCGGGACAGTCAGATCACCCCTCCACTTT; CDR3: CASSPGTVRSPLHF
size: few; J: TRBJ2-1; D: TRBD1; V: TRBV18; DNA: TGTGCCAGCTCATCGGGACAGGGACCCTACAATGAGCAGTTCTTC; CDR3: CASSSGQGPYNEQFF
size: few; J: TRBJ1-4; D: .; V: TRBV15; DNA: TGTGCCACCAGCCGGGCTTCGGGCGAACTGTTTTTT; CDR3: CATSRASGELFF
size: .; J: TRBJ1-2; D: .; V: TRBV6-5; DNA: TGTGCCAGCAGTTCCCGGACCACAAACTATGGCTACACCTTC; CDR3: CASSSRTTNYGYTF
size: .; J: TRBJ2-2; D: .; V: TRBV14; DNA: TGTGCCAGCAGCCGGGCGTCGGGGAGCGGGGAGCTGTTTTTT; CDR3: CASSRASGSGELFF
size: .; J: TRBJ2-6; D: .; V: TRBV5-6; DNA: TGTGCCAGCAGCCCGCAGTGGACAGTTTCTGGGGCCAACGTCCTGACTTTC; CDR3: CASSPQWTVSGANVLTF
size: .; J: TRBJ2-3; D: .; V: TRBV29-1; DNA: TGCAGCGTTGAAGGAAGGTCGTCCACAGATACGCAGTATTTT; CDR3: CSVEGRSSTDTQYF
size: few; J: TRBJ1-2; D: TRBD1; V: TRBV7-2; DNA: TGTGCCAGCAGCTTCCTGACAGGGGGGATAGGCTACACCTTC; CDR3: CASSFLTGGIGYTF
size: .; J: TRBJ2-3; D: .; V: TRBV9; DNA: TGTGCCAGCAGCGTAGATCCAGATCCAGATACGCAGTATTTT; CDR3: CASSVDPDPDTQYF
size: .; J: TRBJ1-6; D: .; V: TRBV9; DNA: TGTGCCAGCAGGACCGGAGATTCACCCCTCCACTTT; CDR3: CASRTGDSPLHF
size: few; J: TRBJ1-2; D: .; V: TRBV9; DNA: TGTGCCAGCAGCGCCACAGGATCCTATGGCTACACCTTC; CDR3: CASSATGSYGYTF
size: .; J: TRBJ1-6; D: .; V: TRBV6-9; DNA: TGTGCCAGCAGTCCAAATATTAATTCACCCCTCCACTTT; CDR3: CASSPNINSPLHF
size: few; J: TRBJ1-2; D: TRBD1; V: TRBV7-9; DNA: TGTGCCAGCAGCGCAGCCGGGACAGGGTATACCTATGGCTACACCTTC; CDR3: CASSAAGTGYTYGYTF
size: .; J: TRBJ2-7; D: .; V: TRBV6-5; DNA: TGTGCCAGCAGTTACACCCGAAGGGGTCCCTCCTACGAGCAGTACTTC; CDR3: CASSYTRRGPSYEQYF
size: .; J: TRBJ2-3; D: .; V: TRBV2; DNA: TGTGCCAGCCAGGCGGGCCTTCGCACAGATACGCAGTATTTT; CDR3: CASQAGLRTDTQYF
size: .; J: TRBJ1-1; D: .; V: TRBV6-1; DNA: TGTGCCAGCAGCCGGATGGTGAACACTGAAGCTTTCTTT; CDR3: CASSRMVNTEAFF
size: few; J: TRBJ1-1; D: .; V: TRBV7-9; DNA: TGTGCCAGCAGCTTCGGCAGACCGAGGAAGGACACTGAAGCTTTCTTT; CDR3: CASSFGRPRKDTEAFF
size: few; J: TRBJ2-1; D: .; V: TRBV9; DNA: TGTGCCAGCAGCGCGGTAGGGTCGGCCTACAATGAGCAGTTCTTC; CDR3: CASSAVGSAYNEQFF
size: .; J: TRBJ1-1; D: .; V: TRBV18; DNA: TGTGCCAGCTCACCACTCGGGGGGCATGGAACTGAAGCTTTCTTT; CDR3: CASSPLGGHGTEAFF
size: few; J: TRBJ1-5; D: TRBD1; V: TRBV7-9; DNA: TGTGCCAGCAGCCCCATGACAGGGACGAAGAGCAATCAGCCCCAGCATTTT; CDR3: CASSPMTGTKSNQPQHF
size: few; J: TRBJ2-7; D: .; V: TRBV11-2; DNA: TGTGCCAGCAGACCGACACAGGCCGAGCAGTACTTC; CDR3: CASRPTQAEQYF
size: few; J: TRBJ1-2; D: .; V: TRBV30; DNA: TGTGCCTGGAGTGTACAAGAGGGATCCTATGGCTACACCTTC; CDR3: CAWSVQEGSYGYTF
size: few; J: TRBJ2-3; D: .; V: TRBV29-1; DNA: TGCAGCACGTTCACAGATACGCAGTATTTT; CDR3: CSTFTDTQYF
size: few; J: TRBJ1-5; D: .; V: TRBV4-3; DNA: TGCGCCAGCAGCCAACGTATCGGCAATCAGCCCCAGCATTTT; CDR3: CASSQRIGNQPQHF
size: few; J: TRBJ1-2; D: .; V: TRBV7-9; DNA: TGTGCCAGCAGCTTAGCAACCGATGGCTACACCTTC; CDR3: CASSLATDGYTF
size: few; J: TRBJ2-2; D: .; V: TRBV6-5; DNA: TGTGCCAGCAGTTACCTCCCCACCACCGGGGAGCTGTTTTTT; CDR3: CASSYLPTTGELFF
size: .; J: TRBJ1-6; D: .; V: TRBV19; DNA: TGTGCCAGTAGTATCGCGGACGGAGTTCTTTCACCCCTCCACTTT; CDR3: CASSIADGVLSPLHF
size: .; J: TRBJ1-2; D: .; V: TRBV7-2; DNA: TGTGCCAGCAGCGCCTCGGGACTCCCAAACTCCTATGGCTACACCTTC; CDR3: CASSASGLPNSYGYTF
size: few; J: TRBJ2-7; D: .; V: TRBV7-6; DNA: TGTGCCAGCAGCCGGGGGAGTACCTACGAGCAGTACTTC; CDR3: CASSRGSTYEQYF
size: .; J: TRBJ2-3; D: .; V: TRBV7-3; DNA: TGTGCCAGCAGCTTTGGTGGAAGGGGGACAGATACGCAGTATTTT; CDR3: CASSFGGRGTDTQYF
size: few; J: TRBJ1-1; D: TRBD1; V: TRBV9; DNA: TGTGCCAGCAGCGTAAGACAGGGAACTGAAGCTTTCTTT; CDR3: CASSVRQGTEAFF
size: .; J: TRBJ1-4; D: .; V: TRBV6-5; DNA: TGTGCCAGCAGTTACTCCGGCAGAGATAATGAAAAACTGTTTTTT; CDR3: CASSYSGRDNEKLFF
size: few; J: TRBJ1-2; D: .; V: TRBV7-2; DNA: TGTGCCAGCAGGAGAATGGTAGGCGGATATGGCTACACCTTC; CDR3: CASRRMVGGYGYTF
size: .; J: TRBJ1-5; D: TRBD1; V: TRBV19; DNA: TGTGCCAGTAGTATCGTTGATGGGACAGGGGGCAATCAGCCCCAGCATTTT; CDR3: CASSIVDGTGGNQPQHF
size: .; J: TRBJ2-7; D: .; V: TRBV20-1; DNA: TGCAGTGCAAACTCCTACGAGCAGTACTTC; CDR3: CSANSYEQYF
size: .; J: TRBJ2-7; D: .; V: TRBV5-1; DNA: TGCGCCAGCAGCGCAGGCTACCTACGAGATACGGAGCAGTACTTC; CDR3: CASSAGYLRDTEQYF
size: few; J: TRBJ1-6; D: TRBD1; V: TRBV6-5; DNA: TGTGCCAGCAGGACAGGGGGCGCGGAAGAATCACCCCTCCACTTT; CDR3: CASRTGGAEESPLHF
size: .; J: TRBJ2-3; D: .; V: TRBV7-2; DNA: TGTGCCAGCAGCTTAGCCTACGGGGATACGCAGTATTTT; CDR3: CASSLAYGDTQYF
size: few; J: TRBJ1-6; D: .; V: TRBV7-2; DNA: TGTGCCAGCAGCTCCCCGGCCATCTCACCCCTCCACTTT; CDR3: CASSSPAISPLHF
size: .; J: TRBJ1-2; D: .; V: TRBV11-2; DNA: TGTGCCAGCAGCTTAGGCGAGAATCATGGCTACACCTTC; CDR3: CASSLGENHGYTF
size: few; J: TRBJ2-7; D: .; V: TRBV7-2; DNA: TGTGCCAGCAGCCATAACCGGGACACTGGTTACGTGCAGTACTTC; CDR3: CASSHNRDTGYVQYF
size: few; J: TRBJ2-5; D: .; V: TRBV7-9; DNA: TGTGCCAGCAGCTTAGCGCCGGAGACCCAGTACTTC; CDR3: CASSLAPETQYF